This record concerns one T cell receptor (beta chain) sequence. The specificity of this receptor is unknown. Within one base of it there is no much larger clone, and no base qualities were kept. The trial excluded patients who had a history of autoimmune disease or were on systemic immunosuppression. In every dose cohort, peripheral blood was drawn for TCR sequencing at baseline, cycle 4 day 1, and cycle 7 day 1. The samples were taken from a phase I, first-in-human, multicenter, open-label dose-escalation trial of ivuxolimab. Adults with locally advanced or metastatic melanoma, renal cell carcinoma, hepatocellular carcinoma or head and neck squamous cell carcinoma were enrolled in the trial. CD4+ and CD8+ T cells were sorted separately from peripheral blood before TCR sequencing. CDR1 and CDR2 were assigned from the germline V gene (reference sequence) as SEHNR and FQNEAQ. At the junction V is shortened by 5 bases and J by 0 bases, with 18 bases in between. The CDR3 measures 17 amino acids from cysteine to phenylalanine. The entry retains the CDR3 DNA only, 51 bases that are in frame from base 1.

The sample belongs to a study of OX40 agonist ivuxolimab in advanced cancers. Background on the whole study: Ivuxolimab, which targeted the costimulatory receptor OX40 (CD134), was an agonistic, fully human IgG2 monoclonal antibody. Intravenous ivuxolimab was administered to patients every 2 weeks at six dose levels: 0.01, 0.1, 0.3, 1.5, 3 and 10 mg/kg. Of the roughly 52 dose-escalation patients, hepatocellular carcinoma was present in some 19, melanoma in around 15, renal cell carcinoma in 9 and head and neck cancer in 9. The dose-escalation cohort was around 84% male with a mean age of approximately 60 years, ranging from about 23 to 85. Prior anti-PD-1, anti-PD-L1 or anti-CTLA-4 therapy was permitted, and approximately 40% of dose-escalation patients had received checkpoint inhibitors. Partial responses were achieved by three dose-escalation patients, of whom one had hepatocellular carcinoma and two had cutaneous melanoma. The point of sequencing TCRbeta in the periphery was to test whether ivuxolimab changed TCR sequence diversity and drove clonal T-cell expansion. The paper reports the monotherapy dose-escalation portion (N ≈ 50 patients) of the phase I ivuxolimab trial.

For sequencing of the TCRbeta CDR3 region, genomic DNA was extracted from the sorted cells. TCRbeta CDR3 regions were sequenced using the immunoSEQ Assay. TCRdb took over this immuneACCESS table, retaining in-frame rearrangements with V and J assigned. Such tables are incomplete; in checked studies, under half of the missing clones stem from an unresolved V gene, and the remainder is unexplained. Here the sample has about 75,000 clones; over 85% occur a single time. 0.3% to 0.45% of the sample rests with the top ten. Overall study outcomes, separate from this receptor: Low levels of normalized T-cell clonal expansion were also seen in some nonresponding patients. After ivuxolimab, CD8+ T cells had more expanded clones than CD4+ T cells on average. In the 0.1-3.0 mg/kg groups, partial responders were among the patients with the lowest normalized peripheral clonal expansion, particularly in CD8+ T cells. Clonal expansion of both CD4+ and CD8+ blood T cells was observed from baseline to week 6 at doses 0.1 to 3.0 mg/kg. The antigen specificity of the clonally expanded peripheral T cells was not determined.

The V and J segments used are TRBV7-9 and TRBJ2-3, with the D gene possibly TRBD1 or TRBD2, each one fitting 5 bases. This clonotype was sampled from an adult with an advanced solid tumor such as melanoma, head and neck, liver or kidney cancer. The sequences come from CD4+ or CD8+ T cells sorted from blood, collected in a trial of the OX40 agonist ivuxolimab. CDR3 protein: CASSPRGLGVSTDTQYF. The DNA sequence follows: TGTGCCAGCAGCCCCCGGGGCCTGGGGGTAAGCACAGATACGCAGTATTTT.